This TCR beta chain was profiled in a study of immune cell composition in non-small cell lung cancer (dated by TCRdb to 2016 to 2017). Regarding the complete study: To assign histologic subtype, which was mostly lung adenocarcinoma or squamous cell carcinoma, H&E was combined with p63, CK5, Napsin A and TTF-1 immunohistochemistry. Supplementary cohort #1 consisted of about 11 lung adenocarcinoma cases with paired tumour/lung TCR-beta sequencing and with TIL populations generated to assess tumour reactivity. The subtype comparisons left out a few tumour specimens with TCR-beta data because those specimens were rare histological subtypes. TCR-beta sequencing from Adaptive Biotechnologies was done on 34 to 40 paired sets of NSCLC tumour and non-adjacent lung specimens and on fewer than 30 tumour-only specimens.

A two-step multiplex PCR amplified TCR-beta CDR3 regions from genomic DNA, and the second step of the PCR added Illumina-compatible adaptors. TCR-beta immunosequencing was carried out on an Illumina platform through the commercial immunoSEQ service. The original methods were these. Repertoires were described by productive clonality and by Top 10 Clones, which is the percentage of T-cell templates coming from the ten most frequent sequences. Values of productive clonality ranged from 0 to 1, with a monoclonal population indicated by a value of 1. Tumour-associated clones were defined as sequences comprising at least 0.1% of tumour T-cell templates but absent from matched non-adjacent lung, identified via log10 scatter plots. Student's t-tests were used for two-group comparisons, ANOVA for comparisons across stages, and linear regression for relationships, with analyses done in GraphPad Prism7 and R. In TCRdb, the immuneACCESS table is reduced to in-frame sequences with V and J assigned. These tables do not hold every clone; where another copy was compared, an unresolved V gene accounts for under half, and the others remain unexplained. That table furnishes V, J and clone size, whereas the DNA furnished D and trimming. Recorded for this sample are approximately 8,600 clones; around two thirds of them occurred a single time. Around a quarter of the sample is in the top ten clones.

Study-wide findings and limitations: The reactivity cohort contained only 10 or so cases, and the tumour-reactive clones were not shown to have sequences in common with the dominant in vivo tumour-associated clones. No significant correlation was found between tumour TCR-beta clonality and smoking pack-years. In 10 adenocarcinoma cases, maximal tumour-associated clone frequency correlated strongly with TIL tumour reactivity, whereas overall clonality did not. Nearly half of NSCLC cases had tumour-associated clones >0.5%, found in 33% of adenocarcinomas compared with approximately 76% of squamous carcinomas.

From cysteine to phenylalanine, the CDR3 is 15 amino acids long. CDR3 DNA is the only sequence kept; it has 45 bases, read in frame from the first base. Trimming costs V 0 bases and J 7 bases, and their ends lie 14 bases apart. The CDR1 and CDR2 encoded by the germline V gene are SGDLS and YYNGEE. Non-adjacent lung tissue from the same patient, taken as far from the tumour as possible and at least 3 cm away, was used for the normal lung samples. Frozen aliquots of unsorted single-cell suspensions were used for genomic DNA extraction with the QIAamp DNA kit. Tissues arrived within 2 hours of resection and were immediately processed into single-cell suspensions. Tissue was mechanically dissociated and enzymatically digested with DNase I, collagenase I and hyaluronidase for roughly 30 minutes at 37 °C, then filtered and RBC-lysed. Points on this clone: Its antigen is unknown. No qualities accompany the bases; no much larger clone lies one base away.

The clonotype originates from a human donor with non-small cell lung cancer. Source material: non-adjacent lung tissue. Rearrangement joined TRBV9 to TRBJ1-5, with no reliable assignment of the D segment. The sequence in DNA is TGTGCCAGCAGCGTAGGGGCAATGGAAGGCCAGCCCCAGCATTTT. This codes for CASSVGAMEGQPQHF.